This note documents a single T cell receptor beta chain sequence. What it binds is unknown. Germline V gene sequence: CDR1 SGHTA, CDR2 FQGNSA. The CDR3 contains 12 residues. J lost 5 bases, V lost 4 bases, and 1 base had no gene match. 13 Jbeta primers and 60 Vbeta primers were used for the PCR. Only in-frame clones appear in the TCRdb table, and some are missing; sequencing was by immunoSEQ multiplex PCR. The profile shows 150,000 to 200,000 clones, approximately 80% of them singletons. The data were taken from a study of cytomegalovirus exposure and HLA in healthy donors. General study points: It was reported in a later analysis that an Asian-associated ancestry cluster showed fewer N-insertions than the 666-donor mean. Sequencing artifact likely explains a cluster of highly shared sequence variants.

This chain connects TRBV7-2 to TRBJ1-2, with 7 positions matching TRBD1. The sequencing input was PBMCs. This clonotype was sampled from a woman aged 45-60 years in good health and CMV-seronegative. The CDR3 region has the DNA TGTGCCAGCAGCTCCAGGGGGTATGGCTACACCTTC. Protein sequence: CASSSRGYGYTF.